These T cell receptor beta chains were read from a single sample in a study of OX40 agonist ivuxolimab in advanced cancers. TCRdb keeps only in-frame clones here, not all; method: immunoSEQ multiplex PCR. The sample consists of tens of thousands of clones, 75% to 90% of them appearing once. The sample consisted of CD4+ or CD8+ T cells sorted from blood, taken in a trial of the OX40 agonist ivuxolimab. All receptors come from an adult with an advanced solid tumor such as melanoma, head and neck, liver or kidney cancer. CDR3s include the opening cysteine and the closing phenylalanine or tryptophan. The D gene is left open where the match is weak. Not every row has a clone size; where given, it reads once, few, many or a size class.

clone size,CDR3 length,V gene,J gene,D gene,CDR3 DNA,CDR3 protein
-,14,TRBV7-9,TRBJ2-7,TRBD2,TGTGCCAGCACCGCGGGACTAGCGTCCCACGAGCAGTACTTC,CASTAGLASHEQYF
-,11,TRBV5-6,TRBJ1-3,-,TGTGCCAGCAGCTTGGGGACCACCATATATTTT,CASSLGTTIYF
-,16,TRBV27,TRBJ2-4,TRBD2,TGTGCCAGCAGTTTACTAGCGGGAGGGGGCAAAAACATTCAGTACTTC,CASSLLAGGGKNIQYF
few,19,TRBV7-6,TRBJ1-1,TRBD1,TGTGCCAGCAGCCCCCCCCCGACGGGACAGGGTTTCGTGAACACTGAAGCTTTCTTT,CASSPPPTGQGFVNTEAFF
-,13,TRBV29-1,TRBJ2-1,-,TGCAGCGTTGCCTTGGGACTGACCAATGAGCAGTTCTTC,CSVALGLTNEQFF
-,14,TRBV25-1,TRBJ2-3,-,TGTGCCAGCAGTGAGGGCTTTTCCGCAGATACGCAGTATTTT,CASSEGFSADTQYF
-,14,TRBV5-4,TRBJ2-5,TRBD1,TGTGCCAGCAGCCCGAGCGAGGGGGCAGAGACCCAGTACTTC,CASSPSEGAETQYF
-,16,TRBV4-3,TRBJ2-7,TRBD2,TGCGCCAGCAGCCAAGATCGCAGCGGGAGCGTCGACGAGCAGTACTTC,CASSQDRSGSVDEQYF
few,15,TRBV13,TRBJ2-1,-,TGTGCCAGCAGCTTGAAGGACTACCAACTTCATGAGCAGTTCTTC,CASSLKDYQLHEQFF
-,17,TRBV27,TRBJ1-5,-,TGTGCCAGCAGCCCTTTGGAAGGCTCTATAGACAATCAGCCCCAGCATTTT,CASSPLEGSIDNQPQHF
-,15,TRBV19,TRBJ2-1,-,TGTGCCAGTAGTAGCGAAGTTAGCTCCTACAATGAGCAGTTCTTC,CASSSEVSSYNEQFF
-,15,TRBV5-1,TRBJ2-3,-,TGCGCCAGCAGCTTTCGGGACCCACATACAGATACGCAGTATTTT,CASSFRDPHTDTQYF
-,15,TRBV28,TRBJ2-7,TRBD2,TGTGCCAGCAGTCCTTTGCGGGAGGGCCCCTACGAGCAGTACTTC,CASSPLREGPYEQYF
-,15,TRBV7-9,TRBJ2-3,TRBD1,TGTGCCAGCAGCTATAGGACAGGGAGCACAGATACGCAGTATTTT,CASSYRTGSTDTQYF
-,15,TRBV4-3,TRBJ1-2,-,TGCGCCAGCAGCCAGGACAGAAACACTAACTATGGCTACACCTTC,CASSQDRNTNYGYTF